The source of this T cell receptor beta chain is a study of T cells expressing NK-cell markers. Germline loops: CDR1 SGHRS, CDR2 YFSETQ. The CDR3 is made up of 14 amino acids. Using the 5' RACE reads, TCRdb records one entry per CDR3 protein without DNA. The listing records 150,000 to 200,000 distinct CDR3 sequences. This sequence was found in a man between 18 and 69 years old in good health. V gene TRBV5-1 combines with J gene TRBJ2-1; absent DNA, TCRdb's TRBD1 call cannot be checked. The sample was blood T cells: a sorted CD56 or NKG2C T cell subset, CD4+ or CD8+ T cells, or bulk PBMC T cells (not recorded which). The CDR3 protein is CASSAFGRPDEQFF. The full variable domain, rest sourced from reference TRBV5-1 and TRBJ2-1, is KAGVTQTPRYLIKTRGQQVTLSCSPISGHRSVSWYQQTPGQGLQFLFEYFSETQRNKGNFPGRFSGRQFSNSRSEMNVSTLELGDSALYLCASSAFGRPDEQFFGPGTRLTVL.